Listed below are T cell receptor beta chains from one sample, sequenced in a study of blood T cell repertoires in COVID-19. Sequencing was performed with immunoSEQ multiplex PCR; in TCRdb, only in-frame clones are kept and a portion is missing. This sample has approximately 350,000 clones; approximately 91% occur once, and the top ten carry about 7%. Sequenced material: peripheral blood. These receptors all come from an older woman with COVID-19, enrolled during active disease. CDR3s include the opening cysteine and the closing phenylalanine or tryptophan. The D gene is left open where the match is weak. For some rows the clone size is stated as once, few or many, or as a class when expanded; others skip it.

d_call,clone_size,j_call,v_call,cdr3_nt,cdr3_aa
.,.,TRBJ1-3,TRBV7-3,TGTGCCAGCGTACAAGACTCTGGAAACACCATATATTTT,CASVQDSGNTIYF
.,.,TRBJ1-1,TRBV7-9,TGTGCCAGCACCTCCCCAGAGAACACTGAAGCTTTCTTT,CASTSPENTEAFF
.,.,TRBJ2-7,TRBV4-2,TGTGCCAGCAGCCAATCGCAGGATAAGTCCGAGCAGTACTTC,CASSQSQDKSEQYF
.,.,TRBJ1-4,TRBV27,TGTGCCAGCAGTTTAAACAGTGGTAAAGAAAAACTGTTTTTT,CASSLNSGKEKLFF
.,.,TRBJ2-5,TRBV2,TGTGCCAATAGTCAGGGGTCGGGGGAGACCCAGTACTTC,CANSQGSGETQYF
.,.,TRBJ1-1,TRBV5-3,TGTGCCAGAAGCTTTGACAAGAACACTGAAGCTTTCTTT,CARSFDKNTEAFF
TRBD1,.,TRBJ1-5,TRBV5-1,TGCGCCAGCAGCGAAGGGGGCGGCAATCAGCCCCAGCATTTT,CASSEGGGNQPQHF
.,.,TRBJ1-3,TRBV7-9,TGTGCCAGCAGCTTCCTATCTTCTGGAAACACCATATATTTT,CASSFLSSGNTIYF
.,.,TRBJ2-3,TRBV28,TGTGCCAGCAGTTCCGTAGGTAGGGGCCCAACCACAGATACGCAGTATTTT,CASSSVGRGPTTDTQYF
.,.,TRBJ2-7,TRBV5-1,TGCGCCAGCAGCGCCGGACAGCCTTACGAGCAGTACTTC,CASSAGQPYEQYF
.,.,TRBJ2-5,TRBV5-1,TGCGCCAGCAGCTTGGATTTGGGGAGCCTTGAGACCCAGTACTTC,CASSLDLGSLETQYF
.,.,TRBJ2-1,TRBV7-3,TGTGCCAGCAGCTTAGGTGGGGGGAACTACAATGAGCAGTTCTTC,CASSLGGGNYNEQFF
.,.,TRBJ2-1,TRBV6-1,TGTGCCAGCAGTGGCAGATACGACAATGAGCAGTTCTTC,CASSGRYDNEQFF
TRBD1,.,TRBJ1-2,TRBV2,TGTGCCAGCAGTGGCAACAGGGGCGGCTACACCTTC,CASSGNRGGYTF
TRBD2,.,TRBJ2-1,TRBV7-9,TGTGCCAGCAGCTTACAGCGGGGGGTTGATCGGAATGAGCAGTTCTTC,CASSLQRGVDRNEQFF
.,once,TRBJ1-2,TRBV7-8,TGTGCCAGCAGCCCCCGCGGGGAACGAGACTATGGCTACACCTTC,CASSPRGERDYGYTF
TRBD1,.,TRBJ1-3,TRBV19,TGTGCCAGTAGTATGGGACAGGTGATCTCTGGAAACACCATATATTTT,CASSMGQVISGNTIYF
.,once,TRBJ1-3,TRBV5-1,TGCGCCAGCAGCCTATCTGGAAACACCATATATTTT,CASSLSGNTIYF
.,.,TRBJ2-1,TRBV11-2,TGTGCCAGCAGCTTCGGGCGGGGCGAGCAGTTCTTC,CASSFGRGEQFF
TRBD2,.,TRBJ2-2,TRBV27,TGTGCCAGCAGTTTATCGACTTGGACTAGCGAAACCGGGGAGCTGTTTTTT,CASSLSTWTSETGELFF
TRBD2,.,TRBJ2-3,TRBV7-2,TGTGCCAGCAGCTTGAGACTAGCGATTTCAGATACGCAGTATTTT,CASSLRLAISDTQYF
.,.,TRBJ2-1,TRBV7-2,TGTGCCAGCAGCTTAGGTGACAGGGAGCAGTTCTTC,CASSLGDREQFF
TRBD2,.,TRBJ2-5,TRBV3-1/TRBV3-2,TGTGCCAGCAGCCAGTGGGTAGCGGGCGACCAAGAGACCCAGTACTTC,CASSQWVAGDQETQYF
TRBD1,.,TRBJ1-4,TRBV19,TGTGCCAGTACGGGACAGGGTCAGGAAAAACTGTTTTTT,CASTGQGQEKLFF
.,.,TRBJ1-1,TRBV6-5,TGTGCCAGCAGGACGCGGGACGGAGAAGCTTTCTTT,CASRTRDGEAFF
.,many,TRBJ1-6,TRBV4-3,TGCGCCAGCAGCCAAGAAATTGCAGGCAATAATTCACCCCTCCACTTT,CASSQEIAGNNSPLHF
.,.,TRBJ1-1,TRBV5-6,TGTGCCAGCAGCACACAGTACACTGAAGCTTTCTTT,CASSTQYTEAFF
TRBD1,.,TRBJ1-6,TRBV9,TGTGCCAGCAGCTCCCGGGACAGCTATAATTCACCCCTCCACTTT,CASSSRDSYNSPLHF
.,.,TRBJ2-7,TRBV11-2,TGTGCCAGCAGCTTAGAAATCAGGGCCGAGCAGTACTTC,CASSLEIRAEQYF
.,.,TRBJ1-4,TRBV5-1,TGCGCCGGCAGCTTGGTATCGGGTACTAATGAAAAACTGTTTTTT,CAGSLVSGTNEKLFF
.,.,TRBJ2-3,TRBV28,TGTGCCAGCGAACTCAGGGAAACAGATACGCAGTATTTT,CASELRETDTQYF
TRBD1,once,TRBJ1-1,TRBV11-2,TGTGCCAGCAGCTTAGTGTTAGGGGGCGGTTGGACTGAAGCTTTCTTT,CASSLVLGGGWTEAFF
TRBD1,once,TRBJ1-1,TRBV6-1,TGTGCCAGCAGTGAAAGGGGGCTAGCGAACACTGAAGCTTTCTTT,CASSERGLANTEAFF
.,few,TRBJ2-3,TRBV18,TGTGCCAGCTCACCAGGTGGTGGTACTAGCACAGATACGCAGTATTTT,CASSPGGGTSTDTQYF
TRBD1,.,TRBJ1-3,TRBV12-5,TGTGCTGAAGCCGGACAGGGTCCTACTGGAAACACCATATATTTT,CAEAGQGPTGNTIYF
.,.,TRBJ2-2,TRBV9,TGTGCCAGCAGCGTAGGACAGACCACCGGGGAGCTGTTTTTT,CASSVGQTTGELFF
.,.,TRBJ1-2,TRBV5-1,TGCGCCAGCAGCACCGGTAATAACTATGGCTACACCTTC,CASSTGNNYGYTF
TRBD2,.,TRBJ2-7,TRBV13,TGTGCCAGCAGTTCCGGGACTAGCGGAAACTACGAGCAGTACTTC,CASSSGTSGNYEQYF
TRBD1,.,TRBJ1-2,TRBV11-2,TGTGCCAGCAGCTTCGCCGGGACAGCCCCTAACTATGGCTACACCTTC,CASSFAGTAPNYGYTF
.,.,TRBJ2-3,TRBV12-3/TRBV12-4,TGTGCCAGCACCCAGGGGTCCGATACGCAGTATTTT,CASTQGSDTQYF
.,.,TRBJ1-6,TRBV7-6,TGTGCCAGCAGCTTAGAGGCAGGCCCCATCTCACCCCTCCACTTT,CASSLEAGPISPLHF
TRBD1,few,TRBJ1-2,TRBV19,TGTGCCAGTAGTATGACAGGGGGGTCCTATGGCTACACCTTC,CASSMTGGSYGYTF
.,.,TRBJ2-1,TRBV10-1,TGCGCCAGCAGTGGGTGGGCCGGGACTTCGGCCGCGGGGGAGCAGTTCTTC,CASSGWAGTSAAGEQFF
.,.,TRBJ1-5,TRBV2,TGTGCCAGCAGGCCACAGGGAAATCAGCCCCAGCATTTT,CASRPQGNQPQHF
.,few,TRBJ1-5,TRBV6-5,TGTGCCAGCAGTAAAAGCGGGGGAAATCAGCCCCAGCATTTT,CASSKSGGNQPQHF
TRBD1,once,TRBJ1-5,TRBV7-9,TGTGCCAGCAGTTCAATAAGTGGACAGGGTGGTCAGCCCCAGCATTTT,CASSSISGQGGQPQHF
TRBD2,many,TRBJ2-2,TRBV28,TGTGCCAGCAGTTTCCGACTAGCGGGGGGGACGAACACCGGGGAGCTGTTTTTT,CASSFRLAGGTNTGELFF
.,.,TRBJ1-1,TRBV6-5,TGTGCCAGCCTTGGAACGGGGTCGTCCACTGAAGCTTTCTTT,CASLGTGSSTEAFF
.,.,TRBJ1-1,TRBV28,TGTGCCAGCAGTTTATCGGGAGGGGAGGGCAATGCTTTCTTT,CASSLSGGEGNAFF
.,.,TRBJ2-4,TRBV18,TGTGCCAGCTCACCATTGGACAGAAACATTCAGTACTTC,CASSPLDRNIQYF
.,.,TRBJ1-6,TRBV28,TGTGCCAGCAGACTCTATAATTCACCCCTCCACTTT,CASRLYNSPLHF